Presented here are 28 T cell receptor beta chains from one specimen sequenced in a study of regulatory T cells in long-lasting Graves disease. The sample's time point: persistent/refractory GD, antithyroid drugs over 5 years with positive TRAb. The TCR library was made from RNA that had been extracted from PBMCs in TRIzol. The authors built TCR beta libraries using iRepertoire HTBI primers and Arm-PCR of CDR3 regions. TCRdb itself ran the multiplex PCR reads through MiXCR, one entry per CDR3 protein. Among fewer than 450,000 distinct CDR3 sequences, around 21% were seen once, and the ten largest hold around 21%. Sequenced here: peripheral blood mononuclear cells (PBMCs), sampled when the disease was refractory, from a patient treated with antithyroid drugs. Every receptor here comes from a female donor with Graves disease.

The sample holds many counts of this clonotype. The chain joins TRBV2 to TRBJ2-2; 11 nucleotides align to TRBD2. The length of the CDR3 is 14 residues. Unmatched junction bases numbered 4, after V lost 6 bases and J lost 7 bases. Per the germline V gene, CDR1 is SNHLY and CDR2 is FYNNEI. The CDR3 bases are TGTGCCAGCAGAACTAGCGGGAGCTTCGGGGAGCTGTTTTTT. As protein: CASRTSGSFGELFF.

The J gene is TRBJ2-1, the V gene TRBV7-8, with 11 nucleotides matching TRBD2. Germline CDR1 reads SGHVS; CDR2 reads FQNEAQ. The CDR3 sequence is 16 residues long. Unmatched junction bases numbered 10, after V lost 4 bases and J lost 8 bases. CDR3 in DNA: TGTGCCAGCAGCTGGGGGACTAGCGGAGAGCTTCATGAGCAGTTCTTC. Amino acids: CASSWGTSGELHEQFF.

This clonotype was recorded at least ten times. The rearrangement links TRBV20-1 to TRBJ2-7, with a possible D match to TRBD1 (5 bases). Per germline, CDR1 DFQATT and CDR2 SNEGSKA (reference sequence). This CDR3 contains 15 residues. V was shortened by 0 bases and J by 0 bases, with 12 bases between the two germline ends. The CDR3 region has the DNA TGCAGTGCTAGAGATATCAGGGTGAGCTCCTACGAGCAGTACTTC. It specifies CSARDIRVSSYEQYF.

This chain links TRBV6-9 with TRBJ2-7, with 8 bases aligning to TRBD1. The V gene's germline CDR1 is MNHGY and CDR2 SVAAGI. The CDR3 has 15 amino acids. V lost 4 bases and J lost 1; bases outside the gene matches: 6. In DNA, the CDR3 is TGTGCCAGCAGTTCCGCCAGGGGGCAATCCTACGAGCAGTACTTC. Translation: CASSSARGQSYEQYF.

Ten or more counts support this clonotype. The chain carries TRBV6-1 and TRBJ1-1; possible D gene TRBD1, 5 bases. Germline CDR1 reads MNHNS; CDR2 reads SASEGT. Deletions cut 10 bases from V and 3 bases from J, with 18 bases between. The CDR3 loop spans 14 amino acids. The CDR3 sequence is CATKRRWGDTEAFF. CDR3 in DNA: TGTGCCACCAAACGAAGATGGGGGGACACTGAAGCTTTCTTT.

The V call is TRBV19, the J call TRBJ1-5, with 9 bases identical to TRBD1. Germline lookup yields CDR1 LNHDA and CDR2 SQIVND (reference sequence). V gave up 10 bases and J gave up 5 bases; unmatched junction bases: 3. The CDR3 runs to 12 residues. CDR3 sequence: CAKGQGYQPQHF. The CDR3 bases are TGTGCCAAGGGACAGGGTTATCAGCCCCAGCATTTT.

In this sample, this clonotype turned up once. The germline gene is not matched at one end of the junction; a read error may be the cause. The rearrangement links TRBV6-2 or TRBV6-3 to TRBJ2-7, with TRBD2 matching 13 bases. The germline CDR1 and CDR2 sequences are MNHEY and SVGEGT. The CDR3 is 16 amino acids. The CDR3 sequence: CVSSYHTSGRGNEQYF. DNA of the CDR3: TGTGTCAGCAGTTACCACACTAGCGGGAGGGGAAACGAGCAGTACTTC.

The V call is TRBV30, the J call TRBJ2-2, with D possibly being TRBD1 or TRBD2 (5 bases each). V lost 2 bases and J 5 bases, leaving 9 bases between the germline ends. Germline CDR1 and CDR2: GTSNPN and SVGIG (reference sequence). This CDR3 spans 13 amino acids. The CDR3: CAWSYRRTGELFF. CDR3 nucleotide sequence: TGTGCCTGGAGTTACAGGAGGACCGGGGAGCTGTTTTTT.

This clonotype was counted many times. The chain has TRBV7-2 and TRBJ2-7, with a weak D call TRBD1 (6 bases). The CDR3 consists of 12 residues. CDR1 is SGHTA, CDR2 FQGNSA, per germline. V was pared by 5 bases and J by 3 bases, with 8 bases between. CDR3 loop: CASSKTGYEQYF. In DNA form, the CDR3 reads TGTGCCAGCAGCAAGACAGGCTACGAGCAGTACTTC.

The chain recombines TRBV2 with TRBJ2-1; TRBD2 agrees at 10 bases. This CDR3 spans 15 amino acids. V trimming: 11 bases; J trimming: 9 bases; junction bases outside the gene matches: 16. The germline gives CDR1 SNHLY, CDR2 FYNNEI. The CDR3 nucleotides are TGTGCCTCTGCCCAACGGGCTAGCGGGAGCTCTGAGCAGTTCTTC. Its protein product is CASAQRASGSSEQFF.

CDR3 in DNA: TGTGCCAGCAGTGGACCCGATGCGGGGACTAGCACAGATACGCAGTATTTT. Its translation is CASSGPDAGTSTDTQYF. The chain uses TRBV6-1 and TRBJ2-3; D may be TRBD2 (6 bases). Deletions cut 4 bases from V and 0 bases from J, with 17 bases between. This CDR3 spans 17 amino acids. Germline CDR1 MNHNS, CDR2 SASEGT.

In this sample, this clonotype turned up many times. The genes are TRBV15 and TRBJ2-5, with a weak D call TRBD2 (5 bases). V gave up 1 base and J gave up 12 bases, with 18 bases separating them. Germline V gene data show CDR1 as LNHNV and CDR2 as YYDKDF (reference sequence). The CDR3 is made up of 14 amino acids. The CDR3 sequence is CATSRGMVEGAKYF. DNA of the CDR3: TGTGCCACCAGCAGAGGAATGGTTGAGGGAGCGAAGTACTTC. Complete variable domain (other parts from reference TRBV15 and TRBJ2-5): DAMVIQNPRYQVTQFGKPVTLSCSQTLNHNVMYWYQQKSSQAPKLLFHYYDKDFNNEADTPDNFQSRRPNTSFCFLDIRSPGLGDTAMYLCATSRGMVEGAKYFGPGTRLLVL.

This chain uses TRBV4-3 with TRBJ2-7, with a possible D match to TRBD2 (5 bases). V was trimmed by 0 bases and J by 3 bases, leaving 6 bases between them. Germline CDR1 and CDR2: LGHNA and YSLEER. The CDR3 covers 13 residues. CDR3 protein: CASSQESGYEQYF. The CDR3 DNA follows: TGCGCCAGCAGCCAAGAAAGCGGCTACGAGCAGTACTTC.

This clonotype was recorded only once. CDR3 DNA: TGCAGCGTTGAAGATCCGGACAGGGGAGCTTTCTTT. Translated, it gives CSVEDPDRGAFF. The chain couples TRBV29-1 to TRBJ1-1; 9 nucleotides line up with TRBD1. Unmatched junction bases numbered 3, after V lost 0 bases and J lost 10 bases. The CDR3 sequence is 12 residues long. Looked up from germline, CDR1 is SQVTM and CDR2 is ANQGSEA.

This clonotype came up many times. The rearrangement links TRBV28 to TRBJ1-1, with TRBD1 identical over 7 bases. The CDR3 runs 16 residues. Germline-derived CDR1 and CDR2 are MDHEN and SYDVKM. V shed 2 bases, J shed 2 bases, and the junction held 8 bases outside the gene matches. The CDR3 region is CASSLVTGRFNTEAFF. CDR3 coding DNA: TGTGCCAGCAGTTTAGTGACAGGGAGGTTTAACACTGAAGCTTTCTTT.

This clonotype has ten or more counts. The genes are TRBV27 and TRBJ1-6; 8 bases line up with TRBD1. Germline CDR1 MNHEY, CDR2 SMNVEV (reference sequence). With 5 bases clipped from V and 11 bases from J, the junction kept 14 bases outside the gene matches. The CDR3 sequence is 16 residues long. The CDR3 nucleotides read TGTGCCAGCAGTCCGATAGACAGGGGAGTTTGGCCACCCCTCCACTTT. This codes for CASSPIDRGVWPPLHF.

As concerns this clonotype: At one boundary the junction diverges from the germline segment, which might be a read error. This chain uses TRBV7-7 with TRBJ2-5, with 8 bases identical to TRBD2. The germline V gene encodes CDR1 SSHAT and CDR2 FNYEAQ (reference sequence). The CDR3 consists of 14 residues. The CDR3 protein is CASSPGLAPETQYF. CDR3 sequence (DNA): TGTGCTAGCAGCCCCGGACTAGCCCCAGAGACCCAGTACTTC.

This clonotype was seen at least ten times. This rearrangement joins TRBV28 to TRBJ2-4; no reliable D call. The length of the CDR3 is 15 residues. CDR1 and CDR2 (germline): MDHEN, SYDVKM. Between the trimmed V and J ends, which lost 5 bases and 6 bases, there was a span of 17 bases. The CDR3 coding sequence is TGTGCCAGCAGTCTGGAGAGTAGGACCTTAAACATTCAGTACTTC. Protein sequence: CASSLESRTLNIQYF.

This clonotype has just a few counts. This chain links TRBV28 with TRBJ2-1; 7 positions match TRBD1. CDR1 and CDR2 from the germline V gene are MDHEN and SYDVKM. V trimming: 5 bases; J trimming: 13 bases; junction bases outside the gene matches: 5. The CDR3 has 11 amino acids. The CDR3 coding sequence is TGTGCCAGCAGTCACGACAGGGAACAGTTCTTC. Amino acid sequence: CASSHDREQFF. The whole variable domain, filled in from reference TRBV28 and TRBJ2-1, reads DVKVTQSSRYLVKRTGEKVFLECVQDMDHENMFWYRQDPGLGLRLIYFSYDVKMKEKGDIPEGYSVSREKKERFSLILESASTNQTSMYLCASSHDREQFFGPGTRLTVL.

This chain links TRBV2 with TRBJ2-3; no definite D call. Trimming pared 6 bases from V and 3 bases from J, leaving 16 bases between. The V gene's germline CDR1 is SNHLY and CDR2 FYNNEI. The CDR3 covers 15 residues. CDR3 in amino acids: CASRTPGQTTDTQYF. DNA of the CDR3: TGTGCCAGCAGGACTCCCGGGCAGACTACAGATACGCAGTATTTT.

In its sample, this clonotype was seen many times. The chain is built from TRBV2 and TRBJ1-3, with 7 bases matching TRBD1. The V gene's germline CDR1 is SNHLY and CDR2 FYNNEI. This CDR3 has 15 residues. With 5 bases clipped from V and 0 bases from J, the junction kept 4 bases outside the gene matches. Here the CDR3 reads CASSIDRASGNTIYF. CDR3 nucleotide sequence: TGTGCCAGCAGTATAGACAGGGCCTCTGGAAACACCATATATTTT.

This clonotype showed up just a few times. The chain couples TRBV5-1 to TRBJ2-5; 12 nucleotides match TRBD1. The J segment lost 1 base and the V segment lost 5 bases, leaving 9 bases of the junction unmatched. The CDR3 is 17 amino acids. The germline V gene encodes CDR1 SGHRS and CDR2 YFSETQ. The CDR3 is CASRSRDRGQVQETQYF. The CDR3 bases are TGCGCCAGCAGAAGCCGGGACAGGGGGCAGGTCCAAGAGACCCAGTACTTC.

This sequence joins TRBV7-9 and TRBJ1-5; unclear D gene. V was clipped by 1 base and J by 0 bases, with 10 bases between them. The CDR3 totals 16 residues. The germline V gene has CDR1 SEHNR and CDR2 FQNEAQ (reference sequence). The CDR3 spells CASSLDNGYSNQPQHF. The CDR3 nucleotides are TGTGCCAGCAGCTTAGATAACGGGTATAGCAATCAGCCCCAGCATTTT.

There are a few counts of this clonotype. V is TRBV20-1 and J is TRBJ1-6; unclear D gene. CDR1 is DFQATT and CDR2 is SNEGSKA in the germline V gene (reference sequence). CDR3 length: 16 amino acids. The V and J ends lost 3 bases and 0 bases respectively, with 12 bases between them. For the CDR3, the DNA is TGCAGTGCTAGTAATGCCGGCAGCTCCTATAATTCACCCCTCCACTTT. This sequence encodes CSASNAGSSYNSPLHF.

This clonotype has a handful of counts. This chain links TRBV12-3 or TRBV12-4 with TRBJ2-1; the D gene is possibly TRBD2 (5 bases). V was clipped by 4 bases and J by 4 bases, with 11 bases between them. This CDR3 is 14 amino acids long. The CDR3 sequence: CASSWSGVYNEQFF. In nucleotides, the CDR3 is TGTGCCAGCAGTTGGTCCGGGGTATACAATGAGCAGTTCTTC.

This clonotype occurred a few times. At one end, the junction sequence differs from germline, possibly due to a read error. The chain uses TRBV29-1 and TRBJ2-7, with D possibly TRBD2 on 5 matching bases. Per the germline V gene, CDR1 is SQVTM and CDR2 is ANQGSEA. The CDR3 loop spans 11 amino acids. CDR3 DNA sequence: TGCAGCGTTGAAGGAGGGTACGAGCGGTACTTC. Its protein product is CSVEGGYERYF.

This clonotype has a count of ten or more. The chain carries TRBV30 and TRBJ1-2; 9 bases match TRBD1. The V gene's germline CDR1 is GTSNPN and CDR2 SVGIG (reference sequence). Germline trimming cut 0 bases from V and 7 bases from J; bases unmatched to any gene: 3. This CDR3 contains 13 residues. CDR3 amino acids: CAWSVQGAAGYTF. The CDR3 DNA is TGTGCCTGGAGTGTACAGGGGGCTGCTGGCTACACCTTC.

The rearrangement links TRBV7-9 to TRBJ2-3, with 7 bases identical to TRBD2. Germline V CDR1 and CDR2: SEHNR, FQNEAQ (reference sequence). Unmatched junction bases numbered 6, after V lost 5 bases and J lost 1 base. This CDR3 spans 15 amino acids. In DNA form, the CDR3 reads TGTGCCAGCAGCCATTCGGGAGGCCGCACAGATACGCAGTATTTT. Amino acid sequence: CASSHSGGRTDTQYF.